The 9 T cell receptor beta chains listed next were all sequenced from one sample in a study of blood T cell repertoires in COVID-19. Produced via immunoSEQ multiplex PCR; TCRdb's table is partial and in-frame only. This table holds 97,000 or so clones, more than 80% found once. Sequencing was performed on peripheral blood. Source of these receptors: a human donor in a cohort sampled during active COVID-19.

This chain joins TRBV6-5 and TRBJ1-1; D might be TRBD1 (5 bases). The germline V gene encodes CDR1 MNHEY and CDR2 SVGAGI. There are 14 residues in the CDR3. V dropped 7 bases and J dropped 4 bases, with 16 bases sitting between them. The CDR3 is CASTESGRGTEAFF. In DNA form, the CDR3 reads TGTGCCAGCACCGAAAGTGGAAGGGGCACTGAAGCTTTCTTT.

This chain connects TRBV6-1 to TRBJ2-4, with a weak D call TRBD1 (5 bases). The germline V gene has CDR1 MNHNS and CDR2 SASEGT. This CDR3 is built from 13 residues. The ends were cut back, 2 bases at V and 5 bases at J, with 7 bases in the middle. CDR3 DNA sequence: TGTGCCAGCAGTGAACAGGGCCAAAACATTCAGTACTTC. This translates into CASSEQGQNIQYF.

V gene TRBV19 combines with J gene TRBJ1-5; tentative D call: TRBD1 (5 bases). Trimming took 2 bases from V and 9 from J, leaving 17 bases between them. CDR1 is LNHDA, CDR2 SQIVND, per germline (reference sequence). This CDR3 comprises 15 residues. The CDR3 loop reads CASSIKSGARGPQHF. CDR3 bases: TGTGCCAGTAGTATAAAATCTGGGGCTCGCGGGCCCCAGCATTTT.

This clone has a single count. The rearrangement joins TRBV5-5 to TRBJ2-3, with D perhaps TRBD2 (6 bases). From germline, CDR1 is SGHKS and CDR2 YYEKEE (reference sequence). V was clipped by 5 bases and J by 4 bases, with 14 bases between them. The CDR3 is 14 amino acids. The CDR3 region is CASRVRGWPDTQYF. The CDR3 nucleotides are TGTGCCAGCAGGGTGCGGGGCTGGCCAGATACGCAGTATTTT.

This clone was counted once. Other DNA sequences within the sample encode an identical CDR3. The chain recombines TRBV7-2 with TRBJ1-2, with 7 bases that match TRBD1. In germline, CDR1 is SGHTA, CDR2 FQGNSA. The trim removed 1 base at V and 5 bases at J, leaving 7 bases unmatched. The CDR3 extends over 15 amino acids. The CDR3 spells CASSLGRGGAYGYTF. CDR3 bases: TGTGCCAGCAGCTTAGGACGAGGGGGCGCGTATGGCTACACCTTC. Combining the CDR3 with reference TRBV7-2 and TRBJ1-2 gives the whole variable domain GAGVSQSPSNKVTEKGKDVELRCDPISGHTALYWYRQSLGQGLEFLIYFQGNSAPDKSGLPSDRFSAERTGGSVSTLTIQRTQQEDSAVYLCASSLGRGGAYGYTFGSGTRLTVV.

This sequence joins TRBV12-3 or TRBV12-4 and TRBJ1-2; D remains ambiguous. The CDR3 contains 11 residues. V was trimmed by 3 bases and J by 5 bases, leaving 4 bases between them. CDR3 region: CASSFRYGYTF. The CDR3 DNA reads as TGTGCCAGCAGTTTCCGGTATGGCTACACCTTC.

The CDR3 DNA reads TGTGCCAGCAGCCGTACAGGGGTAAACACTGAAGCTTTCTTT. It yields the protein CASSRTGVNTEAFF. V gene TRBV7-6 combines with J gene TRBJ1-1, with 7 bases that match TRBD1. V shed 5 bases and J 2 bases; nucleotides not matched to a gene: 5. The CDR3 contains 14 residues. Germline values: CDR1 SGHVS, CDR2 FNYEAQ.

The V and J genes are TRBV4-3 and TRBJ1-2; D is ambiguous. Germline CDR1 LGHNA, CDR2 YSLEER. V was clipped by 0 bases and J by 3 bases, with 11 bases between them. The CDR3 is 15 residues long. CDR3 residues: CASSQEYGNDYGYTF. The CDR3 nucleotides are TGCGCCAGCAGCCAAGAGTACGGGAACGACTATGGCTACACCTTC.

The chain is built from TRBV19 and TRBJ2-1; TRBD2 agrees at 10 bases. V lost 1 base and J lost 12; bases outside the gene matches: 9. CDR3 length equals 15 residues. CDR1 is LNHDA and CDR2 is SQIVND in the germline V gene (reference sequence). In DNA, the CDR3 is TGTGCCAGTAGTATAGTTAGCGGGGGGCTACCTGGGCAGTTCTTC. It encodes CASSIVSGGLPGQFF.